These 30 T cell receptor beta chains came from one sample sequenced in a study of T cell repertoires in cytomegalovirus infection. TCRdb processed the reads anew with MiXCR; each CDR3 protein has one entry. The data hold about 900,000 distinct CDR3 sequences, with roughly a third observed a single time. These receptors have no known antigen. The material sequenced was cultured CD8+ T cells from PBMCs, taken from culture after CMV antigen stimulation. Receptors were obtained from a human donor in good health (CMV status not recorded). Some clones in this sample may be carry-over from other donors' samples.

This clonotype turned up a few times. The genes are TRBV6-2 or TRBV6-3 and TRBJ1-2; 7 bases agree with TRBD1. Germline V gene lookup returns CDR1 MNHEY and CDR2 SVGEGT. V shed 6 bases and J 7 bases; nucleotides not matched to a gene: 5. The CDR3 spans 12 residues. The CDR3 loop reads CASSTGVAGYTF. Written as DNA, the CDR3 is TGTGCCAGCAGCACAGGGGTGGCTGGCTACACCTTC.

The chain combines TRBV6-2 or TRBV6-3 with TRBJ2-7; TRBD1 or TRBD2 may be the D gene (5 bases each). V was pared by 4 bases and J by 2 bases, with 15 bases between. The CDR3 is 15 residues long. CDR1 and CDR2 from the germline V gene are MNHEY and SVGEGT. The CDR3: CASSFTGTGPYEQYV. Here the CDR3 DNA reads TGTGCCAGCAGTTTCACCGGGACGGGGCCCTACGAGCAGTACGTC.

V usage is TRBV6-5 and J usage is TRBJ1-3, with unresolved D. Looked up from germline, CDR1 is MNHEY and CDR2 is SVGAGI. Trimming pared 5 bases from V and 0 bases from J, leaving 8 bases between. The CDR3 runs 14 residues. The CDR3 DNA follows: TGTGCCAGCAGTGCACGAAGCTCTGGAAACACCATATATTTT. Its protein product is CASSARSSGNTIYF.

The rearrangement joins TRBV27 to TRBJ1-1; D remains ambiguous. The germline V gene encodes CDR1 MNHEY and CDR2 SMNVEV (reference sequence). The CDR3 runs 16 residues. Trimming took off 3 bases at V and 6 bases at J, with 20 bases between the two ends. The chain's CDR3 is CASSFYPPRVEPEAFF. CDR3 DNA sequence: TGTGCCAGCAGTTTCTATCCCCCCCGGGTCGAACCTGAAGCTTTCTTT.

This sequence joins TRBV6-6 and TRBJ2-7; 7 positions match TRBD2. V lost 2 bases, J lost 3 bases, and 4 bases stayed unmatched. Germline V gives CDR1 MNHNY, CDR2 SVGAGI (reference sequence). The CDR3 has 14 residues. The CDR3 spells CASSYGDYLYEQYV. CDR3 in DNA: TGTGCCAGCAGTTACGGGGACTACCTCTACGAGCAGTACGTC.

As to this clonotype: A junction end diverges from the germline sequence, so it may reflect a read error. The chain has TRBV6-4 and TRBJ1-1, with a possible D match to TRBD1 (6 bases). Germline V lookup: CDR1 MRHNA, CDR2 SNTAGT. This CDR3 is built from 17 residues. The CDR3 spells CVSSPSPWTEMNTEAFF. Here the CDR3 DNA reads TGTGTCAGCAGTCCCTCCCCCTGGACAGAGATGAACACTGAAGCTTTCTTT.

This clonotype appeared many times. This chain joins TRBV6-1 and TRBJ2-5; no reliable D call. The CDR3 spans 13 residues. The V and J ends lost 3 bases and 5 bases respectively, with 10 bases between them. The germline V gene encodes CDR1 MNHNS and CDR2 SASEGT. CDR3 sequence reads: CASSDAGGETQYF. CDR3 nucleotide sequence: TGTGCCAGCAGTGACGCCGGTGGGGAGACCCAGTACTTC.

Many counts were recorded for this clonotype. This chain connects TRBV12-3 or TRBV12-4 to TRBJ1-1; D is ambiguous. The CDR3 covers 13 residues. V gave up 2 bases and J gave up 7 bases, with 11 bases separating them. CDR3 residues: CASSLRLGVEAFF. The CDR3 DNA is TGTGCCAGCAGTTTAAGGCTCGGGGTTGAAGCTTTCTTT.

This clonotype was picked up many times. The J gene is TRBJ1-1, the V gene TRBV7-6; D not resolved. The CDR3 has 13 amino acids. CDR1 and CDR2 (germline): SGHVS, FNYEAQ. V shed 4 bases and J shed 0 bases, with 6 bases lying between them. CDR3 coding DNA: TGTGCCAGCAGCTCGGCTATGAACACTGAAGCTTTCTTT. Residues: CASSSAMNTEAFF.

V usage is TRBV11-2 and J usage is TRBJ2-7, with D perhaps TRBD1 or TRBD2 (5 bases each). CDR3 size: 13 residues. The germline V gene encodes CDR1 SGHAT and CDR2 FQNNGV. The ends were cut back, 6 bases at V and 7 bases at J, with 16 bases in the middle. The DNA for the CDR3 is TGTGCCAGCAGTCCCACGGGACCTAGTGAGCAGTACGTC. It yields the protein CASSPTGPSEQYV.

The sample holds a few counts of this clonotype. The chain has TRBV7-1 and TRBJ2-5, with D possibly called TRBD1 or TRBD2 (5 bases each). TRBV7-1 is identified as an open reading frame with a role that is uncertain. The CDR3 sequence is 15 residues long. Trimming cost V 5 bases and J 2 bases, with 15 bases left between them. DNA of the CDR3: TGTGCCAGCAGCAGAGGGACGGTTGGACAAGAGACCCAGTACTTC. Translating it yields CASSRGTVGQETQYF.

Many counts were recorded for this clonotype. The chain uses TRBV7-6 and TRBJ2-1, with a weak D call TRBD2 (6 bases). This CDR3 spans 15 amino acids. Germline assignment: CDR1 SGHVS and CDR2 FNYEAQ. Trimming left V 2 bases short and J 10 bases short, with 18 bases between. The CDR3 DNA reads TGTGCCAGCAGCTTATGGCCCGATCGCGCGGGGGAGCAGTTCTTC. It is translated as CASSLWPDRAGEQFF.

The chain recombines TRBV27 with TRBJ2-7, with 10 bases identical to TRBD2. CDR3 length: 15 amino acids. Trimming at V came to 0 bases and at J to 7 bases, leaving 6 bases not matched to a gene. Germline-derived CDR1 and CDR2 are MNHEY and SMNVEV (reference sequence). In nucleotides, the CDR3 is TGTGCCAGCAGTTTATCCCCCGGACTAGCGGTTGAGCAGTACTTC. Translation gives CASSLSPGLAVEQYF.

For the CDR3, the DNA is TGCGCCAGCACCTCAAAAGTCGGGGACTATGGCTACACCTTC. It encodes CASTSKVGDYGYTF. This chain connects TRBV5-1 to TRBJ1-2; D gene ambiguous. Per the germline V gene, CDR1 is SGHRS and CDR2 is YFSETQ. This CDR3 region has 14 residues. With 6 bases removed from V and 3 bases from J, the gap between germline ends came to 15 bases.

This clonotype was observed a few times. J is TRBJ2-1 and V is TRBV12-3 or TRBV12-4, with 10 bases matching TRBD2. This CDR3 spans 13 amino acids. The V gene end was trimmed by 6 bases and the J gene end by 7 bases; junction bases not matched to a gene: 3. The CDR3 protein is CASRQGLANEQFF. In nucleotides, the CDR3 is TGTGCCAGCAGACAGGGACTAGCGAATGAGCAGTTCTTC.

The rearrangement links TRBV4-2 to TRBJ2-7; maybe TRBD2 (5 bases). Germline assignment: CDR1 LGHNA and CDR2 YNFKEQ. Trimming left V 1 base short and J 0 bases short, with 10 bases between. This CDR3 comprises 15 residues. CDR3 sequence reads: CASSQGLLGSYEQYV. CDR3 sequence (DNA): TGTGCCAGCAGCCAAGGCTTACTAGGCTCCTACGAGCAGTACGTC.

The CDR3 DNA follows: TGTGCCAGCAGTTTATTTCGGGGAGATTCCTACGAGCAGTACTTC. Its translation: CASSLFRGDSYEQYF. The V call is TRBV27, the J call TRBJ2-7, with a possible D match to TRBD2 (5 bases). This CDR3 is 15 amino acids long. In germline, CDR1 is MNHEY, CDR2 SMNVEV (reference sequence). Trimming shortened V by 1 base and J by 1 base, and 11 bases separated the two germline ends.

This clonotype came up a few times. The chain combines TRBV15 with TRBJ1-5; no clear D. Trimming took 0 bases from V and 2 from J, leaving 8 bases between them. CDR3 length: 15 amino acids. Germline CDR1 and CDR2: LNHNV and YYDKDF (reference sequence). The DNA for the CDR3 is TGTGCCACCAGCAGAGATTTTGTTGGCAATCAGCCCCAGCATTTT. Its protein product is CATSRDFVGNQPQHF.

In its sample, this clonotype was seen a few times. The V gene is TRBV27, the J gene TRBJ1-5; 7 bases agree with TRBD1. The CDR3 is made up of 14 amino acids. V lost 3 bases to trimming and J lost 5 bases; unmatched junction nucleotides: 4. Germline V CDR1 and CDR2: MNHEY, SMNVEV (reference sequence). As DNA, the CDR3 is TGTGCCAGCAGTTTGACAGGGACTTATCAGCCCCAGCATTTT. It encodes CASSLTGTYQPQHF.

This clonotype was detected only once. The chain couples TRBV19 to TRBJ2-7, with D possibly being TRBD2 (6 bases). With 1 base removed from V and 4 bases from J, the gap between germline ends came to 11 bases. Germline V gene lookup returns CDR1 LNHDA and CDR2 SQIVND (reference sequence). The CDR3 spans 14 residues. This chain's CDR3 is CASSIVNGRYEQYF. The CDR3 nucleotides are TGTGCCAGTAGTATAGTGAACGGGAGATACGAGCAGTACTTC.

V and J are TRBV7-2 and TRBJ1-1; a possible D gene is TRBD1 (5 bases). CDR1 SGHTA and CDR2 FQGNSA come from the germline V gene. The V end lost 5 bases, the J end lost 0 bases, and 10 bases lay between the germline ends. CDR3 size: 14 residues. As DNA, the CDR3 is TGTGCCAGCAGCCAGGGATTCTTGAACACTGAAGCTTTCTTT. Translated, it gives CASSQGFLNTEAFF.

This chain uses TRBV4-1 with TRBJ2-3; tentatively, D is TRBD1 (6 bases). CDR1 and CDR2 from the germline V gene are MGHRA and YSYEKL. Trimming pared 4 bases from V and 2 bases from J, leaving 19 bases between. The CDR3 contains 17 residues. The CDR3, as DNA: TGCGCCAGCAGCCCCAACCCAGCAGGGGCCTTCACAGATACGCAGTATTTT. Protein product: CASSPNPAGAFTDTQYF.

The CDR3 region is CASSLEGSVYTGELFF. Here the CDR3 DNA reads TGTGCCAGCAGCTTAGAGGGGTCCGTATACACCGGGGAGCTGTTTTTT. This chain uses TRBV7-9 with TRBJ2-2; TRBD1 might be the D (5 bases). CDR3 length: 16 residues. With 1 base removed from V and 3 bases from J, the gap between germline ends came to 12 bases. Germline assignment: CDR1 SEHNR and CDR2 FQNEAQ (reference sequence).

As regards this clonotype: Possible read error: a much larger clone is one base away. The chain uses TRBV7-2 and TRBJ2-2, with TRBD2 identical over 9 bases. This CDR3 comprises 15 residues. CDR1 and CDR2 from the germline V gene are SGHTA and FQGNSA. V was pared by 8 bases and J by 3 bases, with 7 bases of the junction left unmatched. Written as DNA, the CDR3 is TGTGCCAGCGGCCCAGGCGGGGGGGACACCGGGGAGCTGTTTTTT. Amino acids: CASGPGGGDTGELFF.

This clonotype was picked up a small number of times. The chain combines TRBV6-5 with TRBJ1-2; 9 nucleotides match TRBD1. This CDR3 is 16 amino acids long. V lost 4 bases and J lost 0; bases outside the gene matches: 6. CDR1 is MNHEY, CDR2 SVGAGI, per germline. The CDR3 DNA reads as TGTGCCAGCAGTTTGGCGGGACAGGGAACTAACTATGGCTACACCTTC. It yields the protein CASSLAGQGTNYGYTF.

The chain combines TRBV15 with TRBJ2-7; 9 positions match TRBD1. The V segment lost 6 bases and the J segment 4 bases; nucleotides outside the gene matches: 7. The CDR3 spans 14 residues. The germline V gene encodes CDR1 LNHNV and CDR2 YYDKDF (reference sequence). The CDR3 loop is CATSMDRGYYEQYF. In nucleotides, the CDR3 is TGTGCCACCAGTATGGACAGGGGTTATTACGAGCAGTACTTC.

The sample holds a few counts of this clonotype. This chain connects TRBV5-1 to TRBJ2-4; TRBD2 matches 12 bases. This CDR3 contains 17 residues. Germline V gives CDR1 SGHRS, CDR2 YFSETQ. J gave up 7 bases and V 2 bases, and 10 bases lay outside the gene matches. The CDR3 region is CASSFTLAGGPRNIQYF. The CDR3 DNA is TGCGCCAGCAGCTTCACTCTAGCGGGGGGGCCTCGGAACATTCAGTACTTC. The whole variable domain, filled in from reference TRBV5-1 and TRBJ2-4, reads KAGVTQTPRYLIKTRGQQVTLSCSPISGHRSVSWYQQTPGQGLQFLFEYFSETQRNKGNFPGRFSGRQFSNSRSEMNVSTLELGDSALYLCASSFTLAGGPRNIQYFGAGTRLSVL.

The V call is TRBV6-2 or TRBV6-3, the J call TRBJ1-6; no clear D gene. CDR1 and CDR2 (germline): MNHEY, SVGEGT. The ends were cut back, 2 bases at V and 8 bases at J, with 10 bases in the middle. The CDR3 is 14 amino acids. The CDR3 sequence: CASSYAEADSPLHF. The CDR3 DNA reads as TGTGCCAGCAGTTACGCAGAGGCGGATTCACCCCTCCACTTT.

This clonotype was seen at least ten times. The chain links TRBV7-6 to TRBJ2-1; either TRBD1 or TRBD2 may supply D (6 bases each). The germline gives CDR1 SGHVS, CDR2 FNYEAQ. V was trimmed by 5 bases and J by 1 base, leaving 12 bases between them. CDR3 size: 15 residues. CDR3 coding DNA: TGTGCCAGCAGCCCTAGGGGGGAATCCTACAATGAGCAGTTCTTC. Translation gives CASSPRGESYNEQFF.

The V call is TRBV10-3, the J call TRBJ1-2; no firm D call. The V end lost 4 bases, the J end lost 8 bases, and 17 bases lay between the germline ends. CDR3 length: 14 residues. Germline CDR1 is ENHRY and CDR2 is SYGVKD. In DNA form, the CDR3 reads TGTGCCATCAGTGTCTCCGGGCCCGATAGAGGCTACACCTTC. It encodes CAISVSGPDRGYTF.